Listed below are T cell receptor beta chains from one sample, sequenced in a study of Ad26.COV2.S vaccination and SARS-CoV-2 variants. Repertoires were generated with immunoSEQ multiplex PCR, while TCRdb's copy carries only in-frame clones and drops some. The table records under 150,000 clones, more than 80% of them present only once. The sequences come from peripheral blood, collected after recovery from COVID-19. Receptors originate from a human donor who had recovered from COVID-19. Each CDR3 is given with its conserved first and last residue. The order of the fields is J gene, clone size, V gene, D gene, CDR3 protein, CDR3 DNA. A D gene is named only where the DNA matches it firmly. Clone size appears in some rows only: once, few, many, or a class for an expanded clone.

TRBJ1-5	NA	TRBV30	NA	CAWSGQPNQPQHF	TGTGCCTGGAGCGGACAGCCTAATCAGCCCCAGCATTTT
TRBJ2-5	NA	TRBV20-1	NA	CSALQETQYF	TGCAGTGCTCTCCAAGAGACCCAGTACTTC
TRBJ2-2	NA	TRBV7-2	NA	CASSRRQGLVRAGELFF	TGTGCCAGCAGCCGTCGCCAGGGCCTCGTTAGGGCCGGGGAGCTGTTTTTT
TRBJ1-4	NA	TRBV15	NA	CATSRPPATGVLKKLFF	TGTGCCACCAGCAGACCCCCCGCGACAGGCGTTTTGAAAAAACTGTTTTTT
TRBJ1-5	once	TRBV19	TRBD1	CASGQAPGSNQPQHF	TGTGCCAGCGGACAGGCCCCGGGGAGCAATCAGCCCCAGCATTTT
TRBJ2-5	NA	TRBV5-1	TRBD1	CASSLGQGSKTQYF	TGCGCCAGCAGCCTAGGACAGGGATCCAAGACCCAGTACTTC
TRBJ2-2	NA	TRBV4-3	NA	CASSLGMDTGELFF	TGCGCCAGCAGTCTAGGTATGGACACCGGGGAGCTGTTTTTT
TRBJ2-2	NA	TRBV14	TRBD2	CVSSQAGLNTGELFF	TGTGTCAGCAGCCAAGCGGGATTGAACACCGGGGAGCTGTTTTTT
TRBJ2-7	NA	TRBV9	NA	CASSVVDGYEQYF	TGTGCCAGCAGCGTAGTGGACGGATACGAGCAGTACTTC
TRBJ2-7	NA	TRBV5-1	NA	CASRVGDPNEQYF	TGCGCCAGCAGAGTGGGGGACCCGAACGAGCAGTACTTC
TRBJ2-7	NA	TRBV3-1/TRBV3-2	NA	CASSQSQVGSEQYF	TGTGCCAGCAGCCAATCCCAGGTCGGGTCCGAGCAGTACTTC
TRBJ1-3	NA	TRBV6-5	TRBD1	CASRQGTGNTIYF	TGTGCCAGCCGACAGGGGACTGGAAACACCATATATTTT
TRBJ1-1	NA	TRBV30	NA	CAWSVLDSDTEAFF	TGTGCCTGGAGTGTACTGGACAGTGACACTGAAGCTTTCTTT
TRBJ1-2	NA	TRBV14	NA	CASSPQDSPLYGYTF	TGTGCCAGCAGCCCCCAGGACAGCCCACTCTATGGCTACACCTTC
TRBJ1-4	few	TRBV28	NA	CASMGAGGFNEKLFF	TGTGCCAGCATGGGGGCCGGGGGTTTTAATGAAAAACTGTTTTTT
TRBJ1-1	once	TRBV2	NA	CASSVLRSGNTEAFF	TGTGCCAGCAGTGTCCTAAGATCGGGGAACACTGAAGCTTTCTTT
TRBJ2-6	NA	TRBV29-1	NA	CSVDSSGANVLTF	TGCAGCGTTGACAGCTCTGGGGCCAACGTCCTGACTTTC
TRBJ1-1	NA	TRBV6-5	TRBD1	CASRPPPGQGSAFF	TGTGCCAGCAGACCCCCCCCGGGACAGGGCTCGGCTTTCTTT
TRBJ2-5	NA	TRBV12-5	TRBD2	CASGPSGGAATQYF	TGTGCTAGTGGTCCTAGCGGGGGGGCCGCGACCCAGTACTTC
TRBJ1-2	NA	TRBV18	NA	CASSPRRGGYTF	TGTGCCAGCTCACCTCGTCGCGGCGGCTACACCTTC
TRBJ1-1	NA	TRBV28	TRBD1	CASSPRQGGEAFF	TGTGCCAGCAGTCCCCGACAGGGGGGGGAAGCTTTCTTT
TRBJ1-1	NA	TRBV7-2	NA	CASSLEAGLAEAFF	TGTGCCAGCAGCTTAGAGGCTGGTTTGGCTGAAGCTTTCTTT
TRBJ2-1	NA	TRBV21-1	NA	CASSQTGAHNEQFF	TGTGCCAGCAGCCAGACGGGGGCCCACAATGAGCAGTTCTTC
TRBJ2-1	NA	TRBV5-6	NA	CASSGGTTVPLQFF	TGTGCCAGCAGCGGGGGGACAACGGTCCCGCTCCAATTCTTC
TRBJ1-2	NA	TRBV7-2	TRBD1	CASSLESWTGAGYTF	TGTGCCAGCAGCTTAGAAAGCTGGACAGGGGCTGGCTACACCTTC
TRBJ2-1	NA	TRBV10-1	NA	CASSDGGIVGDEQFF	TGCGCCAGCAGTGATGGGGGAATAGTAGGTGATGAGCAGTTCTTC